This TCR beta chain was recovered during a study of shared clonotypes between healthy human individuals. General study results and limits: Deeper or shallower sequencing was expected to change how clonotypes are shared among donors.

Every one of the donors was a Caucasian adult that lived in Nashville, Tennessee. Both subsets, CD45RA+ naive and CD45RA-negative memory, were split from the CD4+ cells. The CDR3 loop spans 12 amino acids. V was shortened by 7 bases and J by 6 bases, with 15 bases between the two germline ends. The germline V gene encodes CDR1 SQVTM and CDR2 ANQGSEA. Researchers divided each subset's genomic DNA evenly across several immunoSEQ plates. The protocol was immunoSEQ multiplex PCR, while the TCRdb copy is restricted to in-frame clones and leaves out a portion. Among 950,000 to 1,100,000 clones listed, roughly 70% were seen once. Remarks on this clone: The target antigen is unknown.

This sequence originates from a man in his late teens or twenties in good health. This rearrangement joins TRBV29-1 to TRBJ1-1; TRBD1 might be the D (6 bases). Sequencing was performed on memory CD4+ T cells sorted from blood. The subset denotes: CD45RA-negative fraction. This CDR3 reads CSGNTGFAEAFF. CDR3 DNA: TGCAGCGGCAATACAGGGTTTGCTGAAGCTTTCTTT.